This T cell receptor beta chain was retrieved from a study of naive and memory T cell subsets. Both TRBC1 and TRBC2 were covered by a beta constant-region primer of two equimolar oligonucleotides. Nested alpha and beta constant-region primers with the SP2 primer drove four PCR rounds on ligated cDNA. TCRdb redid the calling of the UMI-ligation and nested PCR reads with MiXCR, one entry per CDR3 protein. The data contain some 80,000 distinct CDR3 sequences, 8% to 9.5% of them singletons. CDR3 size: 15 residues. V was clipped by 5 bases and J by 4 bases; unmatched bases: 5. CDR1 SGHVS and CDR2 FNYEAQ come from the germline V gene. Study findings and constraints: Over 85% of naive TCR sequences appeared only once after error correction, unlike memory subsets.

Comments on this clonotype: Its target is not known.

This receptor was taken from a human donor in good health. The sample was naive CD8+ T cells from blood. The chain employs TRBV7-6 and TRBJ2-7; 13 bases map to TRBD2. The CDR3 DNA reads TGTGCCAGCAGCATAGGGACTAGCGGGACTTACGAGCAGTACTTC. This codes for CASSIGTSGTYEQYF.